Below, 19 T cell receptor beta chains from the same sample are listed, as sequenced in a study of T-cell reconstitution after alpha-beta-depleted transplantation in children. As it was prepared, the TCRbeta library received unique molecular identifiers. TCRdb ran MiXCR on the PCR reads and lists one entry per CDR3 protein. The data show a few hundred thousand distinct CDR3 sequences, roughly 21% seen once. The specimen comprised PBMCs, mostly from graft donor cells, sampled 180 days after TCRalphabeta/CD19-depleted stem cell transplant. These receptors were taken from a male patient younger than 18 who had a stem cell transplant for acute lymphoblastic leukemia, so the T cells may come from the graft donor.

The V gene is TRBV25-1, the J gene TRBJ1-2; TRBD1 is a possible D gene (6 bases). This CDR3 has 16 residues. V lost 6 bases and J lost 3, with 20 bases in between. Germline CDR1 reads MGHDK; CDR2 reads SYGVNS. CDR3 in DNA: TGTGCCAGCAGGGGGGTGGACAGAATGGATTACTATGGCTACACCTTC. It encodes CASRGVDRMDYYGYTF.

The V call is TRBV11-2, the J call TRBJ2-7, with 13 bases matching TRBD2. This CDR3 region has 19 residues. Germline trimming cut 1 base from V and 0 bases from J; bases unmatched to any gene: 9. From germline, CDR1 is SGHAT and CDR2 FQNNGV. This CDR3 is CASSLGGTSGTLGSYEQYF. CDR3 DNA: TGTGCCAGCAGCTTAGGGGGGACTAGCGGGACCCTTGGCTCCTACGAGCAGTACTTC.

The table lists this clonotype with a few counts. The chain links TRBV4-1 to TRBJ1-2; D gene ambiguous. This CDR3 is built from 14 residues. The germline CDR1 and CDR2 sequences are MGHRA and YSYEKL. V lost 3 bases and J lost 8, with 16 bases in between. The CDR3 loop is CASSQEDQWGGYTF. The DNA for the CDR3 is TGCGCCAGCAGCCAGGAAGATCAGTGGGGAGGCTACACCTTC.

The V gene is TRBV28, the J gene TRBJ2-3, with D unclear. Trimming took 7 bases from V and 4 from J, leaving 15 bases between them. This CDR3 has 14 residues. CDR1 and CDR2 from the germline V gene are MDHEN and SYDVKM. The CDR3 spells CASIPQYFADTQYF. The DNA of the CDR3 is TGTGCCAGCATCCCACAGTATTTCGCAGATACGCAGTATTTT.

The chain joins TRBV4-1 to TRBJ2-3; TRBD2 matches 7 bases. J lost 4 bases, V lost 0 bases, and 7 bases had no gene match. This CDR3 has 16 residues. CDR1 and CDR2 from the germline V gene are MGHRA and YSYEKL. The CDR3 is CASSQDAAGVPDTQYF. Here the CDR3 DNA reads TGCGCCAGCAGCCAAGATGCGGCGGGAGTCCCAGATACGCAGTATTTT.

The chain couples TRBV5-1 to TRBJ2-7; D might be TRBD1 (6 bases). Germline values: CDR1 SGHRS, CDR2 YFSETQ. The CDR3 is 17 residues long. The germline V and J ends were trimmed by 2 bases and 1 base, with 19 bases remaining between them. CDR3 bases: TGCGCCAGCAGCTTAGAGTTTATCTGGGGGACATCCTACGAGCAGTACTTC. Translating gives CASSLEFIWGTSYEQYF.

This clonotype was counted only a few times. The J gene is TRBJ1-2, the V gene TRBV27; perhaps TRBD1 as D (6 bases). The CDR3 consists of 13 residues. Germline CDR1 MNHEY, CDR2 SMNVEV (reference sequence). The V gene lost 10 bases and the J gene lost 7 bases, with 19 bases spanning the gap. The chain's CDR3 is CATRNPGAGGYTF. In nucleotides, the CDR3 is TGTGCCACTCGTAACCCGGGGGCCGGTGGCTACACCTTC.

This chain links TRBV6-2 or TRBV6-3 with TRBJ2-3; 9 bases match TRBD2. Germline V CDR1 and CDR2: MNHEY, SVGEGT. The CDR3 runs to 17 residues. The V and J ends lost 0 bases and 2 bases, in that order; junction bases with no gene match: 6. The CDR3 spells CASSYSRAGGFTDTQYF. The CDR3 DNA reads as TGTGCCAGCAGTTACTCGCGAGCGGGAGGATTCACAGATACGCAGTATTTT.

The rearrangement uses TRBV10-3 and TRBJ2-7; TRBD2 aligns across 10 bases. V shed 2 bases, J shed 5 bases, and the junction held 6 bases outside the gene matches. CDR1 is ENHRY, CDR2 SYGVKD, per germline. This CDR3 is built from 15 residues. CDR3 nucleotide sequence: TGTGCCATCAGTGAGCGGCTAGCGGGAGACCACGAGCAGTACTTC. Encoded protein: CAISERLAGDHEQYF.

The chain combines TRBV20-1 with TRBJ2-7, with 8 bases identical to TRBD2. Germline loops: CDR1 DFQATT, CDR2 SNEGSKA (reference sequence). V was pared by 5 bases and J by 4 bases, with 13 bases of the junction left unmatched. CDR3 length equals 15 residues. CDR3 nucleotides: TGCAGTGCTCCTCCCACCGGGAGGGCCCAATACGAGCAGTACTTC. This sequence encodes CSAPPTGRAQYEQYF.

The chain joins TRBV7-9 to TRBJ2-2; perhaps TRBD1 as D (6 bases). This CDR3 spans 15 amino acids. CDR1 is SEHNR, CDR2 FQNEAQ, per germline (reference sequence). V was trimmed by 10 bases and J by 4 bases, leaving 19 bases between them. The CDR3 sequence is CATVRQQGSTGELFF. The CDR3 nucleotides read TGTGCCACCGTCCGCCAGCAGGGGAGCACCGGGGAGCTGTTTTTT.

The CDR3 bases are TGCAGCGTTGGGACAGTAAGAAACACCATATATTTT. Protein: CSVGTVRNTIYF. V is TRBV29-1 and J is TRBJ1-3; perhaps TRBD1 as D (6 bases). V lost 4 bases and J 5 bases, leaving 9 bases between the germline ends. CDR1 is SQVTM and CDR2 is ANQGSEA in the germline V gene. This CDR3 region has 12 residues. Variable domain in full (rest from reference TRBV29-1 and TRBJ1-3): SAVISQKPSRDICQRGTSLTIQCQVDSQVTMMFWYRQQPGQSLTLIATANQGSEATYESGFVIDKFPISRPNLTFSTLTVSNMSPEDSSIYLCSVGTVRNTIYFGEGSWLTVV.

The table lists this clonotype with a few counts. This CDR3 is CASSDYPTSLNEKLFF. CDR3 nucleotides: TGTGCCAGCAGTGACTACCCCACGTCTCTTAATGAAAAACTGTTTTTT. The V gene is TRBV6-1, the J gene TRBJ1-4; D unclear. The V end lost 3 bases, the J end lost 4 bases, and 15 bases lay between the germline ends. Germline CDR1 MNHNS, CDR2 SASEGT. The length of the CDR3 is 16 residues.

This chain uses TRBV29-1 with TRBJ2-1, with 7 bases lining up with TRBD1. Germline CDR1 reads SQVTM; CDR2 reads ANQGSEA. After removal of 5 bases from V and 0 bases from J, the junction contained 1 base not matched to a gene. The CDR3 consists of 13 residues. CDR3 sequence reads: CSVTGASYNEQFF. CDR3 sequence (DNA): TGCAGCGTTACAGGGGCCTCCTACAATGAGCAGTTCTTC.

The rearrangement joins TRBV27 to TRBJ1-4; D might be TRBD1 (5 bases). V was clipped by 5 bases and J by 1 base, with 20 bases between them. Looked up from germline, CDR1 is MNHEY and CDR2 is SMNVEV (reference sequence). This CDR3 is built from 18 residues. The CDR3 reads CASSRRGPRGLTNEKLFF. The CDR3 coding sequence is TGTGCCAGCAGTCGTAGGGGTCCTAGAGGTTTAACTAATGAAAAACTGTTTTTT.

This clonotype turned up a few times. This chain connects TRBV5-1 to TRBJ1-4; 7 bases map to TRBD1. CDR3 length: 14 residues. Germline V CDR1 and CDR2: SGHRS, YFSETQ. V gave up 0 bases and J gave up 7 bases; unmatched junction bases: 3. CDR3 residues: CASSLEGGGEKLFF. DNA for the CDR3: TGCGCCAGCAGCTTGGAAGGGGGCGGTGAAAAACTGTTTTTT. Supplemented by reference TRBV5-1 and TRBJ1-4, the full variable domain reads KAGVTQTPRYLIKTRGQQVTLSCSPISGHRSVSWYQQTPGQGLQFLFEYFSETQRNKGNFPGRFSGRQFSNSRSEMNVSTLELGDSALYLCASSLEGGGEKLFFGSGTQLSVL.

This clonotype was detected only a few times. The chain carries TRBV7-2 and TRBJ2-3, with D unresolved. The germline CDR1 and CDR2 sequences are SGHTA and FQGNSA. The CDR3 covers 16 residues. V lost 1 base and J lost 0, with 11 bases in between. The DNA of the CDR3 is TGTGCCAGCAGCTTAGTCCCCGGTGCTAGCACAGATACGCAGTATTTT. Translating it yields CASSLVPGASTDTQYF.

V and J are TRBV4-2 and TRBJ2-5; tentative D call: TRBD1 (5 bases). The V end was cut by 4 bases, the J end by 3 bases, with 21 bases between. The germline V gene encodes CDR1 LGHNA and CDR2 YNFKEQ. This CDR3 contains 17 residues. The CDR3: CASSRSQGTSWEETQYF. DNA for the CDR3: TGTGCCAGCAGCCGGTCGCAGGGTACGTCGTGGGAAGAGACCCAGTACTTC.

For the CDR3, the DNA is TGCAGTGCTAGGCGGCGGGCCTACACAGATACGCAGTATTTT. This sequence encodes CSARRRAYTDTQYF. The chain uses TRBV20-1 and TRBJ2-3; a weak D match, TRBD2 (5 bases). The CDR3 has 14 amino acids. Germline V gives CDR1 DFQATT, CDR2 SNEGSKA (reference sequence). Trimming took off 3 bases at V and 2 bases at J, with 12 bases between the two ends.